A single sample gave rise to the 5 T cell receptor beta chains below, sequenced in a study of T-cell reconstitution after alpha-beta-depleted transplantation in children. Molecular barcoding with unique molecular identifiers was used for the TCRbeta library. Each CDR3 protein gets one entry after TCRdb re-called the PCR reads with MiXCR. This sample has 200,000 to 250,000 distinct CDR3 sequences, with about 9.6% found just once. Sequencing was performed on PBMCs from the stem cell graft donor, taken from the stem cell graft. The receptors originated from a human donor who donated a stem cell graft to a child with SCID.

In this sample, this clonotype turned up many times. The chain has TRBV12-3 or TRBV12-4 and TRBJ1-1; D is uncertain. The CDR3 covers 11 residues. The V end lost 7 bases, the J end lost 5 bases, and 8 bases lay between the germline ends. CDR3 DNA sequence: TGTGCCAGCACCCGGTGGACTGAAGCTTTCTTT. Amino acids: CASTRWTEAFF.

This clonotype appeared many times. The chain links TRBV5-1 to TRBJ2-5; no firm D call. The CDR3 contains 12 residues. Germline CDR1 and CDR2: SGHRS and YFSETQ. Trimming removed 0 bases at V and 5 bases at J, with 5 bases between. CDR3 bases: TGCGCCAGCAGCTTGGACGGGGAGACCCAGTACTTC. Amino acids: CASSLDGETQYF.

In its sample, this clonotype was seen many times. The chain recombines TRBV18 with TRBJ2-2; D tentatively fits TRBD1 or TRBD2 (5 bases each). The CDR3 runs 17 residues. Germline V CDR1 and CDR2: KGHSH, LQKENI. The germline V and J ends were trimmed by 0 bases and 4 bases, with 15 bases remaining between them. DNA for the CDR3: TGTGCCAGCTCACCACCGGGCAGGGCGGGCTCCACCGGGGAGCTGTTTTTT. It translates to CASSPPGRAGSTGELFF.

This clonotype was seen repeatedly, ten times or more. This chain joins TRBV7-2 and TRBJ2-7; TRBD1 might be the D (5 bases). The germline V gene has CDR1 SGHTA and CDR2 FQGNSA. This CDR3 has 14 residues. Trimming removed 2 bases from V and 4 bases from J, with 12 bases in between. The CDR3 nucleotides read TGTGCCAGCAGCTTAAGGAGACAGTCATACGAGCAGTACTTC. It codes for CASSLRRQSYEQYF.

In its sample, this clonotype was seen a few times. This may be a read error, as it is one base from a much larger clone. V and J are TRBV20-1 and TRBJ1-2; D may be TRBD1 (6 bases). The CDR3 runs to 14 residues. The V gene's germline CDR1 is DFQATT and CDR2 SNEGSKA (reference sequence). CDR3 sequence reads: CSATSLSTGYGYPF. The CDR3 DNA follows: TGCAGTGCTACTTCACTCTCGACAGGCTATGGCTACCCCTTC.